The entry that follows covers one TCR beta chain sequence. The antigen is unknown. This entry is derived from a study of cytomegalovirus exposure and HLA in healthy donors. The primer mix had 60 Vbeta and 13 Jbeta primers. Here immunoSEQ multiplex PCR was the method, and the copy in TCRdb shows in-frame clones only, minus some. Of fewer than 150,000 clones in the sample, around 85% are singletons; the top ten hold under 7%. Regarding donors, all were healthy bone marrow donors. The germline CDR1 and CDR2 sequences are SGHVS and FQNEAQ. This CDR3 contains 16 residues. V was clipped by 5 bases and J by 5 bases, with 21 bases between them. General study points: Later analysis demonstrated an association between a missense DCLRE1C variant and TCR beta V- and J-gene trimming.

Sequencing input: PBMCs. The chain carries TRBV7-8 and TRBJ2-5; perhaps TRBD2 as D (5 bases). The receptor comes from a woman in her 30s in good health and CMV-seropositive. The CDR3 DNA is TGTGCCAGCAGCCTGAGGGTCGCCGGGCGGAGGGAGACCCAGTACTTC. This encodes CASSLRVAGRRETQYF.